The present T cell receptor (beta chain) was sequenced within a study of T cell responses to AZD1222 COVID-19 vaccine. This CDR3 comprises 15 residues. Germline-derived CDR1 and CDR2 are LGHNA and YNFKEQ. V lost 1 base and J lost 1; bases outside the gene matches: 3. Profiled with immunoSEQ multiplex PCR; TCRdb holds only in-frame clones, not every one. The table has about 130,000 clones, about nine tenths seen once. This specimen consisted of peripheral blood, obtained on day 0 of AZD1222 vaccination. The J gene is TRBJ2-7, the V gene TRBV4-2, with TRBD2 matching over 8 bases. The receptor was isolated from an adult in good health. The CDR3 DNA follows: TGTGCCAGCAGCCAAGGGGTAGCGGGATCCTACGAGCAGTACTTC. This translates into CASSQGVAGSYEQYF.